This TCR beta chain is drawn from a study of blood T cell repertoires in COVID-19. Whole-study context: Collection of acute and convalescent COVID-19 samples took place in the United States, Italy and Spain. T cells, B-cell-depleted T cells, or PBMCs provided the cDNA or gDNA that served as material.

Original processing methods: From reference gene primer amplification, estimates of nucleated cell counts were derived. Some clones are missing from TCRdb's copy, which holds only in-frame ones; the method was immunoSEQ multiplex PCR. V and J calls and clone size are copied from that table; D and trimming were computed from the DNA. Of about 98,000 clones listed, almost 85% were seen once; the top ten hold around 9.4%. Germline-derived CDR1 and CDR2 are SGHDT and YYEEEE. The CDR3 extends over 15 amino acids. After removal of 0 bases from V and 5 bases from J, the junction contained 5 bases not matched to a gene.

This sequence joins TRBV5-6 and TRBJ1-5; 7 positions agree with TRBD1. The specimen was peripheral blood. This receptor was identified in a man aged 35 to 55 with active or convalescent COVID-19. The CDR3, as DNA: TGTGCCAGCAGCTTGGGAGGGGGCCCCCATCAGCCCCAGCATTTT. This translates into CASSLGGGPHQPQHF.